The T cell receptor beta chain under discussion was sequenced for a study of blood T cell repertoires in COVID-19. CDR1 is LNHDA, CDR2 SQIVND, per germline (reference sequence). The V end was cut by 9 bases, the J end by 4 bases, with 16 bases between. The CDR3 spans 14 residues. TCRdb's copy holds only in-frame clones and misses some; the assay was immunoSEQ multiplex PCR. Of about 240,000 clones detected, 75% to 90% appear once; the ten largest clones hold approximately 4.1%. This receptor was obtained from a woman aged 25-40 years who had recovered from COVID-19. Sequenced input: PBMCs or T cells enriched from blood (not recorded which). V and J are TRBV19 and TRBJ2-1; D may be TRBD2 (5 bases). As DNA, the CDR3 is TGTGCCAGCCATAAGCCCGGGGATTACAATGAGCAGTTCTTC. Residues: CASHKPGDYNEQFF.